The rows below give T cell receptor beta chains drawn from one sample of a study of T cell responses to AZD1222 COVID-19 vaccine. Clones were sequenced by immunoSEQ multiplex PCR, and TCRdb holds only the in-frame ones, with some missing. The sample consists of some 50,000 clones, roughly 89% of them appearing once. The specimen was peripheral blood, collected 28 days after the second AZD1222 dose. The receptors here all came from an adult who received the AZD1222 COVID-19 vaccine. Both conserved end residues are part of each CDR3. The D gene is left open where the match is weak. Rows give clone size only sometimes, using once, few, many, or a class for an expanded clone.

d_call | j_call | v_call | clone_size | cdr3_nt | cdr3_aa
. | TRBJ2-7 | TRBV4-3 | . | TGCGCCAGCAGCCAAGATCCTTTCTCGCGCTCCTACGAGCAGTACTTC | CASSQDPFSRSYEQYF
TRBD1 | TRBJ1-5 | TRBV2 | . | TGTGCCAGCAGGGCGGACAGGGATCAGCCCCAGCATTTT | CASRADRDQPQHF
. | TRBJ2-7 | TRBV14 | once | TGTGCCAGCAGCCCACGCTTAAGCTACGAGCAGTACTTC | CASSPRLSYEQYF
. | TRBJ2-1 | TRBV15 | once | TGTGCCACCAGCAGATACCACAATGAGCAGTTCTTC | CATSRYHNEQFF
. | TRBJ1-4 | TRBV28 | . | TGTGCCAGCAGTCTTCAGAGGCCAACTAATGAAAAACTGTTTTTT | CASSLQRPTNEKLFF
. | TRBJ1-5 | TRBV4-1 | . | TGCGCCAGCAGCCCACACTGGGGCAATCAGCCCCAGCATTTT | CASSPHWGNQPQHF
TRBD1 | TRBJ2-5 | TRBV27 | . | TGTGCCAGCAGTCGATTATTGACAGGGGGCAAGGAGACCCAGTACTTC | CASSRLLTGGKETQYF
TRBD2 | TRBJ2-4 | TRBV19 | . | TGTGCCAGTAGTACTAGCGGACCGTTAGCCAAAAACATTCAGTACTTC | CASSTSGPLAKNIQYF
TRBD1 | TRBJ1-5 | TRBV19 | . | TGTGCCAGTAGTAGGGGAGCTGGGACAGCTCAGCATTTT | CASSRGAGTAQHF
. | TRBJ2-3 | TRBV24-1 | . | TGTGCCACCAGTGCGCGTTCCACAGATACGCAGTATTTT | CATSARSTDTQYF
. | TRBJ1-4 | TRBV9 | once | TGTGCCAGCAGCGTGTGGCAGGGGAAGAATGAAAAACTGTTTTTT | CASSVWQGKNEKLFF
TRBD2 | TRBJ2-1 | TRBV5-6 | once | TGTGCCAGCAGCCGGGGACTAGCGGGAGTGAATGAGCAGTTCTTC | CASSRGLAGVNEQFF
. | TRBJ1-4 | TRBV29-1 | . | TGCAGCGCTGGGACGCCGGGGTATGAAAAACTGTTTTTT | CSAGTPGYEKLFF
TRBD1 | TRBJ2-7 | TRBV7-2 | few | TGTGCCAGCAGCCGGGACAGCCGATTCTACGAGCAGTACTTC | CASSRDSRFYEQYF
. | TRBJ2-7 | TRBV15 | . | TGTGCCACCAGCAGAGATGGAAGGACACAATACGAGCAGTACTTC | CATSRDGRTQYEQYF
TRBD2 | TRBJ2-3 | TRBV7-2 | . | TGTGCCAGCAGCTTACTGCGGGAGGCGCCAGATACGCAGTATTTT | CASSLLREAPDTQYF
. | TRBJ1-1 | TRBV18 | . | TGTGCCAGCTCACCGACAGGTTGGAACACTGAAGCTTTCTTT | CASSPTGWNTEAFF